This TCR beta chain is from a study of blood T cell repertoires in COVID-19. This CDR3 region has 15 residues. CDR1 and CDR2 from the germline V gene are MGHRA and YSYEKL. V lost 3 bases to trimming and J lost 1 base; unmatched junction nucleotides: 4. This clone appeared a few times. Repertoires were generated with immunoSEQ multiplex PCR, while TCRdb's copy carries only in-frame clones and drops some. The sample carries around 120,000 clones, 65% to 80% recorded once. The V call is TRBV4-1, the J call TRBJ1-1; 8 nucleotides line up with TRBD1. This receptor was identified in a man aged 50-59 years with acute or convalescent COVID-19. Source material: peripheral blood. The CDR3 DNA reads TGCGCCAGCAGCCACGGACAGGGTGGGAACACTGAAGCTTTCTTT. This encodes CASSHGQGGNTEAFF.